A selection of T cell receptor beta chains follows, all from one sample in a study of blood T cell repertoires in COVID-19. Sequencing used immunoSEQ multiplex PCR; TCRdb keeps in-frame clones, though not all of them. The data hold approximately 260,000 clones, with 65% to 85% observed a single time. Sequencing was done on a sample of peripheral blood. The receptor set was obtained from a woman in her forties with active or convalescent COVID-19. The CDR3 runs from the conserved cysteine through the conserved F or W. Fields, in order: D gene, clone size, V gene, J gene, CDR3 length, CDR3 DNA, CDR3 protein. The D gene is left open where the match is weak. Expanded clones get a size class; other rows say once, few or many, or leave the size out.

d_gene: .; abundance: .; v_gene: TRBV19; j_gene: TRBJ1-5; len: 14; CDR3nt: TGTGCCAGTAGTATCCGGACTGCAAATCAGCCCCAGCATTTT; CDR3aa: CASSIRTANQPQHF
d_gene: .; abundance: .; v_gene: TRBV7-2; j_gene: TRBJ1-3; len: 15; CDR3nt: TGTGCCAGCAGCTTACGCGGTAAACCTGGAAACACCATATATTTT; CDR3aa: CASSLRGKPGNTIYF
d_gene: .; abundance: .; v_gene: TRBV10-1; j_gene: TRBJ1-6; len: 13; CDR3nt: TGCGCCAGCAGTGTGCGGTCTAATTCACCCCTCCACTTT; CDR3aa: CASSVRSNSPLHF
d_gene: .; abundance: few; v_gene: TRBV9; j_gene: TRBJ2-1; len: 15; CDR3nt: TGTGCCAGCAGCGTAGGACAAAGCTCCTACAATGAGCAGTTCTTC; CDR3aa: CASSVGQSSYNEQFF
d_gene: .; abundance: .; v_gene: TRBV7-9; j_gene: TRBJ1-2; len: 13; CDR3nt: TGTGCCAGCAGCCCGCGCCGGGAGAATGGCTACACCTTC; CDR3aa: CASSPRRENGYTF
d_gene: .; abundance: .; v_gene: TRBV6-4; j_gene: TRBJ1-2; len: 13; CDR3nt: TGTGCCAGCAGTGACTCGAACCAGGATGGCTACACCTTC; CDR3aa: CASSDSNQDGYTF
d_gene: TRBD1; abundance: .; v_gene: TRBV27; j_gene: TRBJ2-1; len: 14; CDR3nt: TGTGCCAGCAGTTTGGGACAGGGGGCGAATGAGCAGTTCTTC; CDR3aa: CASSLGQGANEQFF
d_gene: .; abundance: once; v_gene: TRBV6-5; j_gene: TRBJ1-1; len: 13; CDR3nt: TGTGCCAGCAGTTACTCTGACAGCACTGAAGCTTTCTTT; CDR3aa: CASSYSDSTEAFF
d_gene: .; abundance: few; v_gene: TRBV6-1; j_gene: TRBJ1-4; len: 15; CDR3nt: TGTGCCAGCAGTGAAGTAGGGCAGGGTTCCAAGGAACTGTTTTTT; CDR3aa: CASSEVGQGSKELFF
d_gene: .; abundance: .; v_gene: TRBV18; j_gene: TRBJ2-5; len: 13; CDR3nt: TGTGCCAGCTCACCACCCAGCCAAGAGACCCAGTACTTC; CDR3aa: CASSPPSQETQYF
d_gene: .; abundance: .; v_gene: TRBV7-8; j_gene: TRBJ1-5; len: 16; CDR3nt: TGTGCCAGCAGCCTCGTTAGGGGGGGGGACAATCAGCCCCAGCATTTT; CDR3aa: CASSLVRGGDNQPQHF
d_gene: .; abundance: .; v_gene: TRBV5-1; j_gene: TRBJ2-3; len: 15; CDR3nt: TGCGCCAGCAGGGGGTTAGCGGATATCACAGATACGCAGTATTTT; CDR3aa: CASRGLADITDTQYF
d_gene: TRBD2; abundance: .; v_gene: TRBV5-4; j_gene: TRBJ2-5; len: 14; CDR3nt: TGTGCCAGCAGCTTTGAGCGGGGAGGGGAGACCCAGTACTTC; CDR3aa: CASSFERGGETQYF
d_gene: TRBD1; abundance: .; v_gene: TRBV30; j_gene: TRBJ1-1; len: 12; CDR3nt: TGTGCCTGGGAACAGGGGCATACTGAAGCTTTCTTT; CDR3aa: CAWEQGHTEAFF
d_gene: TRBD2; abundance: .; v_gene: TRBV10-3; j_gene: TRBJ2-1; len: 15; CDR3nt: TGTGCCATCAGTGAAAAAGCGGGGCATTACAATGAGCAGTTCTTC; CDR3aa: CAISEKAGHYNEQFF
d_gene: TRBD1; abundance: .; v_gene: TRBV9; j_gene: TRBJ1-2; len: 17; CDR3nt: TGTGCCAGCAGCGTCGTGGGACAGGGGCCAGAGGACTATGGCTACACCTTC; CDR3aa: CASSVVGQGPEDYGYTF
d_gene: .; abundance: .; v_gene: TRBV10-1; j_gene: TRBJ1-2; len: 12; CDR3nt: TGCGCCAGCAGTTCCGAGGGAAGCGGCTACACCTTC; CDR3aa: CASSSEGSGYTF
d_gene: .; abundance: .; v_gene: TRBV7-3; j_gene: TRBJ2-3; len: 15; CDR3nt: TGTGCCAGCAGCCCGAAAGTAGCGGAGGCGGATACGCAGTATTTT; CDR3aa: CASSPKVAEADTQYF